The sequence of this T cell receptor beta chain was determined in a study of T cell changes during pregnancy in multiple sclerosis. Trimming took 6 bases from V and 3 from J, leaving 9 bases between them. CDR1 is MNHEY and CDR2 is SVGAGI in the germline V gene. The CDR3 has 13 amino acids. Sequenced by immunoSEQ multiplex PCR; TCRdb stores in-frame clones only, minus some. The sample holds 85,000 to 100,000 clones; around 92% are singletons and the top ten take approximately 2%. The TCR sequence derives from a female donor with multiple sclerosis, enrolled in a pregnancy study. V gene TRBV6-5 combines with J gene TRBJ1-3, with a tentative D call TRBD1 (6 bases). This material consisted of peripheral blood, taken after pregnancy. The CDR3 reads CASSPGHGNTIYF. The CDR3 DNA sequence: TGTGCCAGCAGCCCGGGACATGGAAACACCATATATTTT.